This record looks at one T cell receptor (beta chain) sequence and its context. CDR3 length: 14 amino acids. Germline V CDR1 and CDR2: GTSNPN, SVGIG (reference sequence). Trimming removed 5 bases from V and 5 bases from J, with 18 bases in between. Sequencing of TCR beta covered CD8+ and CD4+ T cells obtained from blood. RNA, at about 0.45 to 1 ug, was reverse transcribed with random hexamers. Via MiXCR, TCRdb re-called the immunoSEQ multiplex PCR reads, giving one row per CDR3 protein. The table lists 400,000 to 550,000 distinct CDR3 sequences, approximately 89% of them singletons. This entry comes from a study of CD8 T cells in Susac syndrome.

Sequencing was performed on CD8+ T cells from PBMCs. The receptor was isolated from a human donor with multiple sclerosis. This chain uses TRBV30 with TRBJ1-1; possible D gene TRBD1, 5 bases. This CDR3 is CAWGEGFPWTEAFF. As DNA, the CDR3 is TGTGCCTGGGGTGAGGGGTTCCCCTGGACTGAAGCTTTCTTT.